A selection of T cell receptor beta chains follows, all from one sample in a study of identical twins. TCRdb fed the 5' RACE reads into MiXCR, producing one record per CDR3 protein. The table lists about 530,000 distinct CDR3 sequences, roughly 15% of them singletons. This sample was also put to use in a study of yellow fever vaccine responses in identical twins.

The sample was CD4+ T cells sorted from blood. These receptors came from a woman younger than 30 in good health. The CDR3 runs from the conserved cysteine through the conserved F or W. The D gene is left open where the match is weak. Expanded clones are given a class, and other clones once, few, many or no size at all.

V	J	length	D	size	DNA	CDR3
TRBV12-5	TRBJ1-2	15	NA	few	TGTGCTAGTGGTTTGGGCCAGGGATCATCTTATGGCTACACCTTC	CASGLGQGSSYGYTF
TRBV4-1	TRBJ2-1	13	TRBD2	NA	TGCGCCAGCAGCCAAGATGTACTAGCGGAGCAGTTCTTC	CASSQDVLAEQFF
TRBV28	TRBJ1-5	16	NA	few	TGTGCCAGCAGCTCGCCCAGGGGAACCCACAATCAGCCCCAGCATTTT	CASSSPRGTHNQPQHF
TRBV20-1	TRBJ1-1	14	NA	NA	TGCAGTGCTAGAGTGAGTGGCAGAAACACTGAAGCTTTCTTT	CSARVSGRNTEAFF
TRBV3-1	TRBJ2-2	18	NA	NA	TGTGCCAGCAGTCGACCTACGTGGGGAGACTCGAACACCGGGGAGCTGTTTTTT	CASSRPTWGDSNTGELFF
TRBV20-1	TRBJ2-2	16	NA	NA	TGCAGTGCCCCAACCCCGGGCAAAACGAACACCGGGGAGCTGTTTTTT	CSAPTPGKTNTGELFF
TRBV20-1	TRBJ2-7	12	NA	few	TGCAGTGCCGTCCCCTTGGGCTACGAGCAGTACTTC	CSAVPLGYEQYF
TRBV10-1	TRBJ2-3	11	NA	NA	TGCGCCAGGCGGTTCTCAGATACGCAGTATTTT	CARRFSDTQYF
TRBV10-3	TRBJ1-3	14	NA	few	TGTGCCATCAGAGAGGACGAAGGGATAAACACCATATATTTT	CAIREDEGINTIYF
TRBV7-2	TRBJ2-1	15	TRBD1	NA	TGTGCCAGCAGCCAGGGACAGGGGGCTTTCTATGAGCAGTTCTTC	CASSQGQGAFYEQFF
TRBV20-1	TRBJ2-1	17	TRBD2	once	TGCTGTGCTAGTGGACTAGCGGGGGGTTTACTGTACAATGAGCAGTTCTTC	CCASGLAGGLLYNEQFF
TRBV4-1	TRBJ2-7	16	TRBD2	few	TGCGCCAGCAGCCAACCGACTAGCGGGGGTGGCTACGAGCAGTACTTC	CASSQPTSGGGYEQYF
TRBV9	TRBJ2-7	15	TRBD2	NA	TGTGCCAGCAGCGACGGTAGCGGGTGGGGATACGAGCAGTACTTC	CASSDGSGWGYEQYF